This TCR beta chain was identified in a study of blood T cell repertoires in COVID-19. Study background: Specimens from acute and convalescent COVID-19 originated in the United States, Italy and Spain. In each case, the material was cDNA or gDNA derived from T cells, B-cell-depleted T cells, or PBMCs.

In the authors' methods: Estimates of nucleated cell counts were drawn from the amplification of reference gene primers. Assay used: immunoSEQ multiplex PCR; TCRdb lists only in-frame clones, some missing. V and J calls and clone size are as listed in that table; D and trimming were resolved from the DNA. This sample has about 520,000 clones, with approximately 85% found just once. Germline V lookup: CDR1 SQVTM, CDR2 ANQGSEA. The CDR3 covers 17 residues. After removal of 1 base from V and 6 bases from J, the junction contained 13 bases not matched to a gene. Source material: peripheral blood. This chain uses TRBV29-1 with TRBJ2-1; 9 bases map to TRBD1. This sequence originates from a human donor in a cohort sampled during active COVID-19. CDR3 amino acids: CSVEVTRTGVLGNEQFF. The CDR3 bases are TGCAGCGTTGAAGTAACCCGGACAGGGGTTCTCGGCAATGAGCAGTTCTTC.